Below are 30 T cell receptor beta chains sequenced from a single sample in a study of cytomegalovirus exposure and HLA in healthy donors. Primers: 60 Vbeta forward and 13 Jbeta reverse. Some clones are missing from TCRdb's copy, which holds only in-frame ones; the method was immunoSEQ multiplex PCR. This sample has under 200,000 clones, with 84% found just once. The sequenced sample consisted of PBMCs. Source of these receptors: a man between 25 and 39 years old in good health and CMV-seronegative.

The chain links TRBV27 to TRBJ1-5; tentatively, D is TRBD1 (5 bases). Germline V gene lookup returns CDR1 MNHEY and CDR2 SMNVEV (reference sequence). V lost 1 base and J lost 7, with 8 bases in between. This CDR3 region has 13 residues. CDR3 loop: CASSLLGGQPQHF. DNA of the CDR3: TGTGCCAGCAGTTTATTGGGGGGGCAGCCCCAGCATTTT.

This clone was seen only a few times. This rearrangement joins TRBV7-9 to TRBJ2-3; TRBD1 aligns across 12 bases. The germline V gene has CDR1 SEHNR and CDR2 FQNEAQ (reference sequence). V shed 4 bases and J 4 bases; nucleotides not matched to a gene: 9. This CDR3 contains 17 residues. DNA of the CDR3: TGTGCCAGCAGCTGGAACCGGGACAGGGGGCGCGCAGATACGCAGTATTTT. As protein: CASSWNRDRGRADTQYF.

The CDR3 loop is CASSQGPVAGEETQYF. The CDR3 region has the DNA TGTGCCAGCAGCCAGGGCCCGGTAGCGGGGGAAGAGACCCAGTACTTC. This chain joins TRBV4-2 and TRBJ2-5, with 9 bases that match TRBD2. The length of the CDR3 is 16 residues. V dropped 3 bases and J dropped 3; count of bases not matched to a gene: 8. Germline V gene data show CDR1 as LGHNA and CDR2 as YNFKEQ.

The rearrangement uses TRBV5-1 and TRBJ1-2; a weak D match, TRBD1 (5 bases). V was cut by 0 bases and J by 8 bases, with 23 bases left in between. This CDR3 has 17 amino acids. CDR1 and CDR2 from the germline V gene are SGHRS and YFSETQ. CDR3 region: CASSLDLAGLGIVGYTF. The CDR3 coding sequence is TGCGCCAGCAGCTTGGACCTCGCGGGACTTGGAATTGTGGGCTACACCTTC.

The chain combines TRBV6-1 with TRBJ1-1; the D is unclear. The germline CDR1 and CDR2 sequences are MNHNS and SASEGT. This CDR3 has 14 amino acids. With 2 bases removed from V and 6 bases from J, the gap between germline ends came to 13 bases. The CDR3 DNA is TGTGCCAGCAGTGAAATGTTAACGGGAGCTGAAGCTTTCTTT. It codes for CASSEMLTGAEAFF.

The rearrangement joins TRBV2 to TRBJ2-3, with TRBD2 matching over 10 bases. CDR1 is SNHLY and CDR2 is FYNNEI in the germline V gene. This CDR3 is built from 15 residues. Unmatched junction bases numbered 12, after V lost 11 bases and J lost 4 bases. The CDR3: CAGTFLAGAPDTQYF. CDR3 bases: TGTGCCGGAACCTTTCTAGCGGGGGCCCCAGATACGCAGTATTTT. Full variable domain (outside the CDR3, taken from reference TRBV2 and TRBJ2-3): EPEVTQTPSHQVTQMGQEVILRCVPISNHLYFYWYRQILGQKVEFLVSFYNNEISEKSEIFDDQFSVERPDGSNFTLKIRSTKLEDSAMYFCAGTFLAGAPDTQYFGPGTRLTVL.

V usage is TRBV6-1 and J usage is TRBJ1-5; D is uncertain. Germline CDR1 and CDR2: MNHNS and SASEGT. Trimming took off 4 bases at V and 4 bases at J, with 5 bases between the two ends. The CDR3 spans 12 residues. The CDR3 sequence is CASSVMNQPQHF. The CDR3 DNA is TGTGCCAGCAGTGTCATGAATCAGCCCCAGCATTTT.

The chain carries TRBV5-1 and TRBJ2-7, with a possible D match to TRBD2 (6 bases). Germline V gives CDR1 SGHRS, CDR2 YFSETQ. The V end lost 1 base, the J end lost 6 bases, and 14 bases lay between the germline ends. The CDR3 spans 14 residues. In DNA, the CDR3 is TGCGCCAGCAGCTTGATCGCTAGCGAGGGCGAGCAGTACTTC. Amino acid sequence: CASSLIASEGEQYF. Using reference TRBV5-1 and TRBJ2-7 for the parts outside the CDR3, the full variable domain is KAGVTQTPRYLIKTRGQQVTLSCSPISGHRSVSWYQQTPGQGLQFLFEYFSETQRNKGNFPGRFSGRQFSNSRSEMNVSTLELGDSALYLCASSLIASEGEQYFGPGTRLTVT.

This chain connects TRBV6-4 to TRBJ1-2; possible D gene TRBD1, 6 bases. The germline V gene has CDR1 MRHNA and CDR2 SNTAGT. Deletions cut 0 bases from V and 4 bases from J, with 9 bases between. The CDR3 sequence is 14 residues long. Here the CDR3 DNA reads TGTGCCAGCAGTGACTCGGACAGCACCTATGGCTACACCTTC. It specifies CASSDSDSTYGYTF.

The chain is built from TRBV5-1 and TRBJ1-4; a possible D gene is TRBD1 (6 bases). The CDR3 is 15 residues long. Germline CDR1 reads SGHRS; CDR2 reads YFSETQ. Trimming removed 0 bases at V and 6 bases at J, with 12 bases between. The CDR3 loop reads CASSLVQGEDEKLFF. The CDR3 DNA follows: TGCGCCAGCAGCTTGGTACAGGGTGAGGATGAAAAACTGTTTTTT.

The chain uses TRBV4-1 and TRBJ2-7; D may be TRBD1 (6 bases). This CDR3 spans 13 amino acids. The germline gives CDR1 MGHRA, CDR2 YSYEKL. V was shortened by 5 bases and J by 3 bases, with 11 bases between the two germline ends. CDR3 sequence reads: CASSEVDSYEQYF. CDR3 nucleotide sequence: TGCGCCAGCAGCGAAGTGGACAGCTACGAGCAGTACTTC.

A note on this clone: One end of the junction varies from germline; a read error may be responsible. The V gene is TRBV7-7, the J gene TRBJ2-5; 15 bases align to TRBD2. The CDR3 extends over 16 amino acids. Germline V lookup: CDR1 SSHAT, CDR2 FNYEAQ (reference sequence). This chain's CDR3 is CASSRGLAGGQETQYF. In DNA form, the CDR3 reads TGTGCTAGCAGCCGAGGACTAGCGGGGGGGCAAGAGACCCAGTACTTC. The whole variable domain, filled in from reference TRBV7-7 and TRBJ2-5, reads GAGVSQSPRYKVTKRGQDVTLRCDPISSHATLYWYQQALGQGPEFLTYFNYEAQPDKSGLPSDRFSAERPEGSISTLTIQRTEQRDSAMYRCASSRGLAGGQETQYFGPGTRLLVL.

This clone appeared a single time. The genes are TRBV2 and TRBJ2-7; 9 bases fit TRBD1. With 6 bases clipped from V and 2 bases from J, the junction kept 5 bases outside the gene matches. The CDR3 has 14 amino acids. CDR1 SNHLY and CDR2 FYNNEI come from the germline V gene. CDR3 residues: CASRATGGTYEQYF. CDR3 bases: TGTGCCAGCAGGGCGACAGGGGGGACCTACGAGCAGTACTTC.

The chain links TRBV28 to TRBJ2-1; D ambiguous. Germline CDR1 is MDHEN and CDR2 is SYDVKM. The length of the CDR3 is 11 residues. The V and J ends lost 7 bases and 6 bases respectively, with 7 bases between them. The DNA of the CDR3 is TGTGCCAGCATCTCGGGCAATGAGCAGTTCTTC. It is translated as CASISGNEQFF.

The V gene is TRBV28, the J gene TRBJ2-7; the D is unclear. This CDR3 region has 13 residues. Trimming pared 5 bases from V and 6 bases from J, leaving 14 bases between. Germline V CDR1 and CDR2: MDHEN, SYDVKM. The CDR3 loop reads CASSPLRRGEQYF. The CDR3 DNA sequence: TGTGCCAGCAGTCCCCTGAGGCGTGGCGAGCAGTACTTC.

The chain employs TRBV7-2 and TRBJ2-3; 7 positions agree with TRBD2. The germline V gene has CDR1 SGHTA and CDR2 FQGNSA. The J segment lost 6 bases and the V segment lost 6 bases, leaving 9 bases of the junction unmatched. This CDR3 has 14 amino acids. The CDR3 protein is CASSPNGGGDTQYF. CDR3 coding DNA: TGTGCCAGCAGTCCCAACGGGGGAGGGGATACGCAGTATTTT.

J is TRBJ1-2 and V is TRBV6-1, with D maybe TRBD1 (6 bases). CDR1 and CDR2 from the germline V gene are MNHNS and SASEGT. Trimming removed 9 bases at V and 3 bases at J, with 11 bases between. The CDR3 has 12 residues. CDR3 protein: CASEGVDYGYTF. CDR3 bases: TGTGCCAGTGAGGGGGTAGACTATGGCTACACCTTC.

The genes are TRBV4-2 and TRBJ1-4; 7 nucleotides align to TRBD1. The V gene's germline CDR1 is LGHNA and CDR2 YNFKEQ. The CDR3 is made up of 14 amino acids. Trimming cost V 4 bases and J 4 bases; bases outside gene matches: 3. The CDR3, as DNA: TGTGCCAGCAGCCTGGGACAGAATAATGAAAAACTGTTTTTT. Protein product: CASSLGQNNEKLFF.

This clone was picked up a small number of times. The rearrangement uses TRBV4-1 and TRBJ1-4, with D perhaps matching TRBD1 (6 bases). CDR3 length: 15 residues. Looked up from germline, CDR1 is MGHRA and CDR2 is YSYEKL. V lost 6 bases to trimming and J lost 0 bases, with 11 bases between them. CDR3 amino acids: CASRTGQATNEKLFF. The CDR3 nucleotides are TGCGCCAGCAGGACGGGACAAGCAACTAATGAAAAACTGTTTTTT.

The chain joins TRBV30 to TRBJ1-2; TRBD1 might be the D (5 bases). V dropped 8 bases and J dropped 3 bases, with 22 bases sitting between them. The CDR3 is 15 residues long. Germline assignment: CDR1 GTSNPN and CDR2 SVGIG (reference sequence). The CDR3 DNA is TGTGCCACCCGGACACGGAACCCTGGAGACTATGGCTACACCTTC. Amino acids: CATRTRNPGDYGYTF.

The chain carries TRBV30 and TRBJ2-7; perhaps TRBD2 as D (5 bases). V lost 4 bases and J 6 bases, leaving 19 bases between the germline ends. This CDR3 is built from 14 residues. The germline gives CDR1 GTSNPN, CDR2 SVGIG (reference sequence). CDR3: CAWTPRESIGEQYF. As DNA, the CDR3 is TGTGCCTGGACCCCCCGGGAAAGCATCGGCGAGCAGTACTTC.

V gene TRBV7-2 combines with J gene TRBJ2-1, with 7 bases fitting TRBD2. The germline V gene encodes CDR1 SGHTA and CDR2 FQGNSA. CDR3 size: 14 residues. Trimming cost V 3 bases and J 6 bases; bases outside gene matches: 5. The CDR3 sequence: CASSFLGLTNEQFF. In nucleotides, the CDR3 is TGTGCCAGCAGCTTTCTGGGACTAACCAATGAGCAGTTCTTC.

V gene TRBV27 combines with J gene TRBJ1-5; the D is unclear. Germline V gene data show CDR1 as MNHEY and CDR2 as SMNVEV (reference sequence). The CDR3 covers 15 residues. The V and J ends lost 4 bases and 6 bases respectively, with 16 bases between them. CDR3: CASSSSGWARQPQHF. CDR3 bases: TGTGCCAGCAGTTCCTCCGGATGGGCCCGTCAGCCCCAGCATTTT.

The genes are TRBV11-2 and TRBJ2-1, with D unclear. The CDR3 has 15 residues. The V end lost 2 bases, the J end lost 8 bases, and 16 bases lay between the germline ends. CDR1 is SGHAT and CDR2 is FQNNGV in the germline V gene. CDR3 residues: CASSLLGLASDEQFF. The CDR3 bases are TGTGCCAGCAGCTTACTAGGATTAGCTTCGGATGAGCAGTTCTTC.

This clone came up a few times. The rearrangement uses TRBV5-1 and TRBJ1-4, with TRBD1 matching over 8 bases. Germline V lookup: CDR1 SGHRS, CDR2 YFSETQ. The CDR3 has 15 amino acids. With V trimmed by 3 bases and J by 3 bases, 4 bases remained unmatched. The chain's CDR3 is CASSYQGASNEKLFF. CDR3 nucleotides: TGCGCCAGCAGCTATCAGGGGGCGTCTAATGAAAAACTGTTTTTT.

This chain connects TRBV18 to TRBJ2-1, with 8 bases identical to TRBD2. There are 15 residues in the CDR3. V lost 3 bases, J lost 0 bases, and 1 base stayed unmatched. The germline gives CDR1 KGHSH, CDR2 LQKENI. CDR3 sequence (DNA): TGTGCCAGCTCACCGAGCGGGAGCTCCTACAATGAGCAGTTCTTC. The encoded protein is CASSPSGSSYNEQFF.

The chain joins TRBV4-2 to TRBJ2-2; D ambiguous. This CDR3 has 17 amino acids. Germline V gene sequence: CDR1 LGHNA, CDR2 YNFKEQ. V lost 1 base, J lost 1 base, and 13 bases lay in between. The CDR3 sequence is CASSQVLRGRNTGELFF. For the CDR3, the DNA is TGTGCCAGCAGCCAAGTTCTGCGCGGCAGGAACACCGGGGAGCTGTTTTTT.

The J gene is TRBJ1-5, the V gene TRBV5-3; 10 bases are shared with TRBD1. TRBV5-3 is an ORF, with its function uncertain. This CDR3 is 15 amino acids long. The V and J ends lost 2 bases and 6 bases, in that order; junction bases with no gene match: 5. The CDR3 nucleotides are TGTGCCAGAAGCTTTAACGGACAGGGGGTTCAGCCCCAGCATTTT. It is translated as CARSFNGQGVQPQHF.

The V and J genes are TRBV19 and TRBJ2-2; TRBD1 matches at 9 bases. CDR3 size: 16 residues. The V gene's germline CDR1 is LNHDA and CDR2 SQIVND (reference sequence). Trimming removed 1 base from V and 4 bases from J; junction bases left unmatched: 4. In DNA form, the CDR3 reads TGTGCCAGTAGTATAGCCGGGACAGGGAGCACCGGGGAGCTGTTTTTT. Its protein product is CASSIAGTGSTGELFF.

The rearrangement links TRBV7-3 to TRBJ2-7; 8 positions agree with TRBD1. In germline, CDR1 is SGHTA, CDR2 FQGTGA. V was clipped by 4 bases and J by 5 bases; unmatched bases: 10. There are 15 residues in the CDR3. This CDR3 is CASSSGTGLTDEQYF. In DNA, the CDR3 is TGTGCCAGCAGCTCCGGGACAGGTCTGACGGACGAGCAGTACTTC. Supplemented by reference TRBV7-3 and TRBJ2-7, the full variable domain reads GAGVSQTPSNKVTEKGKYVELRCDPISGHTALYWYRQSLGQGPEFLIYFQGTGAADDSGLPNDRFFAVRPEGSVSTLKIQRTERGDSAVYLCASSSGTGLTDEQYFGPGTRLTVT.